Given below is one T cell receptor (beta chain) in context. Its specific antigen is unknown. Within one base of it there is no much larger clone, and no base qualities were kept. The data were obtained in a study of CD8 T cells in Susac syndrome (dated by TCRdb to between 2018 and 2020). Regarding the research as a whole: Whether CD8+ T cell activation and differentiation in Susac syndrome was antigen driven was tested using repertoire sequencing. Broad study findings and their caveats: The study acknowledged that relatively few individuals were included in the TCR sequencing and HLA analysis.

CDR1 and CDR2 are read off the germline V gene as MNHEY and SVGAGI. The CDR3 sequence holds 15 residues, the cysteine and phenylalanine included. Here the CDR3 DNA is all that survives: 45 bases in frame from base 1. The trim is 4 bases for V and 0 bases for J, with a gap of 7 bases between the germline ends. RNA was extracted with the RNeasy kit and roughly 0.45 to 1 ug was reverse transcribed using random hexamers. The immunoSEQ multiplex PCR assay, covering 54 Vbeta and 13 Jbeta segments, was used to amplify TCR beta CDR3 regions. PCR amplification bias was corrected using a synthetic template baseline for primer optimization and computational correction. As for how the authors treated the data: Only productive sequences were kept, with reads annotated to V, D and J genes according to IMGT and analyzed in immunoSEQ Analyzer. Clonality was calculated as one minus the Shannon entropy normalized by log2 of the number of productive unique sequences. For each patient and control, public and private clones were evaluated within the 100 most prevalent clones. Clones were defined as Susac-specific if absent from the healthy and MS cohorts, from over a thousand published viral clones and from other ImmuneACCESS disease sequences. TCRdb reran the public reads through fastp at Q25 and MiXCR, keeping productive beta chains. Each record represents a unique CDR3 protein, reported with the most common genes and DNA among its rows. These V and J calls originate from TCRdb's pipeline instead of the authors' own analysis. The sample table lists 150,000 to 200,000 distinct CDR3 sequences, just under 95% of them with a count of one. In total, the top ten clones hold 0.13% to 0.15% of the sample.

Peripheral blood CD8+ and CD4+ T cells from healthy donors, Susac syndrome patients and multiple sclerosis patients were profiled by high-throughput TCR beta sequencing. The healthy donors served as controls matched for age and sex. Bulk CD8+ and CD4+ T cells were purified magnetically by negative isolation, whereas CD8+ TEMRA cells were enriched by FACS. Blood was drawn into EDTA tubes, processed within 24 hours, and PBMCs were isolated by density gradient centrifugation. PBMCs intended for TCR sequencing were frozen in liquid nitrogen and were later thawed in a 37 degrees C water bath. The sorted or isolated CD4+, CD8+ and CD8+ TEMRA cells had a purity of 90% or higher.

This clonotype originated in a human donor in good health. Source material: CD4+ T cells from PBMCs. The chain is assembled from TRBV6-5 and TRBJ2-6, with no confident D gene call. The DNA sequence reads TGTGCCAGCAGTTCGACTTACTCTGGGGCCAACGTCCTGACTTTC. Its protein reads: CASSSTYSGANVLTF.